The rows below give T cell receptor beta chains drawn from one sample of a study of CD8+ T cells in alopecia areata. Sequencing used immunoSEQ multiplex PCR; TCRdb keeps in-frame clones, though not all of them. The sample lists approximately 7,500 clones, around 69% occurring once. Source: skin, taken at week 0. These receptors were collected from a human donor with alopecia areata. The CDR3 runs from the conserved cysteine through the conserved F or W. The D gene is left open where the match is weak. Clone size is given for some rows only: seen once, a few or many times, or a class if the clone is expanded.

V	J	D	size	CDR3	DNA
TRBV10-3	TRBJ1-1	-	-	CAISELTGTYTEAFF	TGTGCCATCAGTGAACTAACAGGGACCTACACTGAAGCTTTCTTT
TRBV19	TRBJ1-1	-	-	CASRDSPMNTEAFF	TGTGCCAGCCGAGACAGCCCCATGAACACTGAAGCTTTCTTT
TRBV10-1	TRBJ2-1	TRBD2	-	CASSRTSGGAGGEQFF	TGCGCCAGCAGCCGGACTAGCGGGGGGGCCGGGGGGGAGCAGTTCTTC
TRBV9	TRBJ2-3	-	-	CASSMGGSTDTQYF	TGTGCCAGCAGCATGGGGGGAAGCACAGATACGCAGTATTTT
TRBV5-4	TRBJ2-3	TRBD1	-	CASSFAGTAGRDTQYF	TGTGCCAGCAGCTTCGCAGGGACAGCAGGCCGAGATACGCAGTATTTT
TRBV12-5	TRBJ1-1	-	-	CASGARDPNTEAFF	TGTGCTAGTGGTGCCAGGGACCCGAACACTGAAGCTTTCTTT
TRBV9	TRBJ2-1	-	-	CASSAQQGFNEQFF	TGTGCCAGCAGCGCCCAACAGGGTTTCAATGAGCAGTTCTTC
TRBV15	TRBJ1-6	TRBD1	few	CATSRTGSGNSPLHF	TGTGCCACCAGCAGGACAGGGTCCGGGAATTCACCCCTCCACTTT
TRBV14	TRBJ2-3	TRBD2	medium-sized	CASSQGALAGGTDTQYF	TGTGCCAGCAGCCAAGGAGCGTTAGCGGGGGGTACAGATACGCAGTATTTT
TRBV5-1	TRBJ2-3	-	few	CASSLAAGQGATDTQYF	TGCGCCAGCAGCTTGGCCGCCGGCCAGGGCGCCACAGATACGCAGTATTTT
TRBV5-4	TRBJ1-2	TRBD1	-	CASTPGGDYGYTF	TGTGCCAGCACCCCAGGGGGTGACTATGGCTACACCTTC
TRBV9	TRBJ2-3	TRBD1	-	CASSSSDGTGYTDTQYF	TGTGCCAGCAGCTCCAGCGACGGGACAGGGTACACAGATACGCAGTATTTT
TRBV12-2	TRBJ2-5	-	once	CASRDLVRITVDETQYF	TGTGCAAGTCGTGACTTGGTTAGGATCACCGTCGACGAGACCCAGTACTTC
TRBV6-5	TRBJ1-4	-	-	CASRTNEKLFF	TGTGCCAGCAGGACTAATGAAAAACTGTTTTTT
TRBV27	TRBJ2-1	-	-	CATGVWMGDEQFF	TGTGCCACCGGGGTTTGGATGGGGGATGAGCAGTTCTTC
TRBV27	TRBJ2-1	-	few	CASSLDQFYNEQFF	TGTGCCAGCAGTTTGGACCAGTTTTACAATGAGCAGTTCTTC
TRBV19	TRBJ2-2	-	-	CASSKNRDGNTGELFF	TGTGCCAGTAGTAAAAACCGGGACGGCAACACCGGGGAGCTGTTTTTT
TRBV7-2	TRBJ2-2	-	-	CASSLVPPKDTGELFF	TGTGCCAGCAGCTTAGTTCCCCCGAAGGACACCGGGGAGCTGTTTTTT
TRBV5-1	TRBJ1-2	TRBD1	-	CASSEKQGGFGYTF	TGCGCCAGCAGCGAAAAACAGGGGGGATTTGGCTACACCTTC
TRBV9	TRBJ1-1	-	-	CASSVEMETDAFF	TGTGCCAGCAGCGTAGAAATGGAGACAGATGCTTTCTTT
TRBV7-2	TRBJ2-1	-	-	CASSLDSGLILGDYNEQFF	TGTGCCAGCAGCTTAGATTCTGGGCTAATTCTGGGGGATTACAATGAGCAGTTCTTC
TRBV6-1	TRBJ2-2	-	-	CASSRGAWELFF	TGTGCCAGCAGTAGAGGGGCTTGGGAGCTGTTTTTT
TRBV7-9	TRBJ2-2	-	few	CASSLSRGTTGELFF	TGTGCCAGCAGCTTATCCAGGGGTACAACCGGGGAGCTGTTTTTT
TRBV7-2	TRBJ2-3	-	-	CASSLVASMHTQYF	TGTGCCAGCAGCTTAGTTGCTAGCATGCATACGCAGTATTTT
TRBV2	TRBJ2-3	-	-	CASSERRTLTDTQYF	TGTGCCAGCAGCGAGCGCCGGACCCTCACAGATACGCAGTATTTT
TRBV5-1	TRBJ2-2	-	few	CASGEWGKTGELFF	TGCGCCAGTGGGGAATGGGGAAAGACCGGGGAGCTGTTTTTT
TRBV2	TRBJ1-6	-	-	CASSVLGSASSSPLHF	TGTGCCAGCAGTGTATTGGGTTCGGCGTCAAGTTCACCCCTCCACTTT
TRBV30	TRBJ2-7	-	-	CAWSSLGPFYEQYF	TGTGCCTGGAGTTCGCTAGGGCCCTTCTACGAGCAGTACTTC
TRBV4-3	TRBJ2-6	TRBD2	-	CASSQPSGGANVLTF	TGCGCCAGCAGCCAGCCTAGCGGTGGGGCCAACGTCCTGACTTTC
TRBV9	TRBJ2-1	TRBD2	-	CASSVVGLANEQFF	TGTGCCAGCAGCGTAGTGGGACTAGCGAATGAGCAGTTCTTC
TRBV19	TRBJ2-1	TRBD1	once	CASSILRTGGFSSYNEQFF	TGTGCCAGTAGTATATTACGGACAGGGGGCTTCAGCTCCTACAATGAGCAGTTCTTC
TRBV2	TRBJ1-5	-	-	CASGGHENQPQHF	TGTGCCAGCGGGGGACATGAGAATCAGCCCCAGCATTTT
TRBV5-8	TRBJ1-6	-	-	CASSYLGRIGSPLHF	TGTGCCAGCAGCTACCTGGGGCGCATCGGTTCACCCCTCCACTTT
TRBV5-8	TRBJ1-5	TRBD1	-	CASSSNRGSAGHYSNQPQHF	TGTGCCAGCAGCTCGAACAGGGGATCTGCAGGACACTATAGCAATCAGCCCCAGCATTTT
TRBV6-5	TRBJ2-7	TRBD1	-	CASSSQGDQQYF	TGTGCCAGCAGTTCACAGGGGGACCAGCAGTACTTC
TRBV6-6	TRBJ2-4	-	-	CASSYEQVQNIQYF	TGTGCCAGCAGTTACGAACAGGTTCAAAACATTCAGTACTTC
TRBV5-6	TRBJ1-5	-	-	CASSLAPGDYQPQHF	TGTGCCAGCAGCTTGGCCCCAGGGGACTATCAGCCCCAGCATTTT
TRBV7-8	TRBJ1-4	TRBD1	-	CASSLGQGDEKLFF	TGTGCCAGCAGCTTGGGACAGGGGGACGAAAAACTGTTTTTT